This T cell receptor beta chain was sequenced for a study of identical twins. Overall study results and limits: Out-of-frame alpha sequences common to twins were enriched for low generation probability.

The CDR3 sequence is 13 residues long. Trimming left V 3 bases short and J 7 bases short, with 10 bases between. MiXCR, run by TCRdb on the 5' RACE reads, gives a single entry per CDR3 protein. This table has about 690,000 distinct CDR3 sequences, around 21% appearing once. This clonotype appeared a few times. Its specificity is unknown. This same sample was also part of a study on T cells expressing NK-cell markers.

The chain uses TRBV12-3 or TRBV12-4 and TRBJ1-5, with D possibly matching TRBD1 (6 bases). Source material: PBMCs. This clonotype was sampled from a woman aged 18-35 years in good health. CDR3: CASSFQGMQPQHF. In DNA, the CDR3 is TGTGCCAGCAGTTTTCAGGGGATGCAGCCCCAGCATTTT.